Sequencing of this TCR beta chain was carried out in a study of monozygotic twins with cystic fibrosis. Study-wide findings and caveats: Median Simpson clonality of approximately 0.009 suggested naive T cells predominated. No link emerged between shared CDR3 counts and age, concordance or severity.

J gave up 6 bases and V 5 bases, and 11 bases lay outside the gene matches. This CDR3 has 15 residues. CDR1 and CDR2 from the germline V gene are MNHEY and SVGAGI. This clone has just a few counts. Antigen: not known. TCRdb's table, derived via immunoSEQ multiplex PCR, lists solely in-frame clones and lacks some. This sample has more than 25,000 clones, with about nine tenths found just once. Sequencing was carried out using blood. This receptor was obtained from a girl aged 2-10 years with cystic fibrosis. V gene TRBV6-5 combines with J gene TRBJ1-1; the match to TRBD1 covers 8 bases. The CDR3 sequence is CASSRTRQGLPEAFF. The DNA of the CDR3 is TGTGCCAGCAGTAGAACAAGACAGGGGCTCCCTGAAGCTTTCTTT.